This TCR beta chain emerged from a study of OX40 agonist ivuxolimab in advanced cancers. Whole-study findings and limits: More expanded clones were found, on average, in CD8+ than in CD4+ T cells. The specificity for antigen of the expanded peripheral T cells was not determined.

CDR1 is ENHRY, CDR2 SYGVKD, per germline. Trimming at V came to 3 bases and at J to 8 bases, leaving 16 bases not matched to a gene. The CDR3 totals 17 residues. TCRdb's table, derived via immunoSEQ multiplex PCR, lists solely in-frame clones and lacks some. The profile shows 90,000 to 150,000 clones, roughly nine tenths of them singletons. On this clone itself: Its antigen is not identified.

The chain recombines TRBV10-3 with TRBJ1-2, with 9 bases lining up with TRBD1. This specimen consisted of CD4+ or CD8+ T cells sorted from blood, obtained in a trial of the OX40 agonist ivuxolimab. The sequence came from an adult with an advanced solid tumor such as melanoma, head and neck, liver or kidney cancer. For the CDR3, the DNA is TGTGCCATCAGTGACAGAGGTGTGAGTCTGGGACAGGGAGGCTACACCTTC. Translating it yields CAISDRGVSLGQGGYTF.